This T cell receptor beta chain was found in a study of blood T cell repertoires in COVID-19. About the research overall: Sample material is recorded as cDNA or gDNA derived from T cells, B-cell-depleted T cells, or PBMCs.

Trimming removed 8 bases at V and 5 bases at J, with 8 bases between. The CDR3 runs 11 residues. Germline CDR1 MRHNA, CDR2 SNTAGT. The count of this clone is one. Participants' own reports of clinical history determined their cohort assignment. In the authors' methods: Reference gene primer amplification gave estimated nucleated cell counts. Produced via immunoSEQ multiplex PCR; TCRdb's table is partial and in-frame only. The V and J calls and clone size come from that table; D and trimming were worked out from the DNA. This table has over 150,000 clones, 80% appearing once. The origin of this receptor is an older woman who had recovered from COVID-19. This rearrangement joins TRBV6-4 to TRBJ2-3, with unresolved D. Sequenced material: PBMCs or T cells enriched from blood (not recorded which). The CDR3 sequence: CASSLGDTQYF. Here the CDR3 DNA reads TGTGCCAGCTCCCTAGGAGATACGCAGTATTTT.